These T cell receptor beta chains were read from a single sample in a study of T cell responses to AZD1222 COVID-19 vaccine. Clones were sequenced by immunoSEQ multiplex PCR, and TCRdb holds only the in-frame ones, with some missing. The data hold more than 95,000 clones, with approximately 87% observed a single time. This sample comprised peripheral blood, obtained on day 0 of AZD1222 vaccination. All receptors derive from an adult in good health. The CDR3 runs from the conserved cysteine through the conserved F or W. Fields, in order: D gene, clone size, V gene, J gene, CDR3 DNA, CDR3 protein. D genes are given only for firm matches. The listing skips clone size in some rows; elsewhere it reads once, few, many or a size class.

NA,NA,TRBV20-1,TRBJ1-2,TGCAGTGCTAGTGGCCGGACAGATGGCTACACCTTC,CSASGRTDGYTF
TRBD2,NA,TRBV5-5,TRBJ2-5,TGTGCCAGCAGCGGAGGGGTATTGGGGGGAGGGCCAGGAGAGACCCAGTACTTC,CASSGGVLGGGPGETQYF
TRBD1,NA,TRBV27,TRBJ1-1,TGTGCCAGCAGTCTACAGGGGGCGGATAGGACTGGATCGGCTTTCTTT,CASSLQGADRTGSAFF
NA,NA,TRBV19,TRBJ2-1,TGTGCCAGTAGTATAAGGCCGCTTTCATACAATGAGCAGTTCTTC,CASSIRPLSYNEQFF
TRBD1,NA,TRBV28,TRBJ1-5,TGTGCCAGCAGTCGCCGTGGGGGACAGGGGGCGAATCAGCCCCAGCATTTT,CASSRRGGQGANQPQHF
TRBD1,NA,TRBV7-3,TRBJ2-2,TGTGCCAGCAGCCCTACTCACGGGACAGGGACCGGGGAGCTGTTTTTT,CASSPTHGTGTGELFF
NA,NA,TRBV19,TRBJ1-2,TGTGCCAGTAGTATCTCACCCACAGGGTCCAACTATGGCTACACCTTC,CASSISPTGSNYGYTF
TRBD1,NA,TRBV4-1,TRBJ1-2,TGCGCCAGCAGCCATGACGACAGGGTAGGAGGCTACACCTTC,CASSHDDRVGGYTF
NA,NA,TRBV9,TRBJ1-4,TGTGCCAGCAGCGTACACGGGTCCAATAATGAAAAACTGTTTTTT,CASSVHGSNNEKLFF
NA,NA,TRBV28,TRBJ1-1,TGTGCCTCCCTAGGGAGGTACACTGAAGCTTTCTTT,CASLGRYTEAFF
NA,NA,TRBV28,TRBJ1-2,TGTGCCAGCACCCAGGATTACTATGGCTACACCTTC,CASTQDYYGYTF
TRBD2,once,TRBV27,TRBJ2-3,TGTGCCAGCAGCCCAGTAGCGGGAGCCAACACAGATACGCAGTATTTT,CASSPVAGANTDTQYF
TRBD1,NA,TRBV29-1,TRBJ2-3,TGCAGCGCCCTGACAGGGCGACCAGATACGCAGTATTTT,CSALTGRPDTQYF
NA,NA,TRBV21-1,TRBJ2-1,TGTGCCAGCAGCTCAAGTGATCGAGCCCAGCGCTACAATGAGCAGTTCTTC,CASSSSDRAQRYNEQFF
NA,NA,TRBV27,TRBJ1-1,TGTGCCAGCAGTTTTAACCTCTACGGCGCTGAAGCTTTCTTT,CASSFNLYGAEAFF
TRBD1,NA,TRBV27,TRBJ1-1,TGTGCCAGCAGTTTATCGGGGACAGGGAACACTGAAGCTTTCTTT,CASSLSGTGNTEAFF
TRBD1,NA,TRBV6-5,TRBJ1-6,TGTGCCAGCAGCTCCGGGACAGGGTTCTCACCCCTCCACTTT,CASSSGTGFSPLHF
NA,NA,TRBV6-5,TRBJ1-5,TGTGCCAGCAGTCCACAGGGTAGCAATCAGCCCCAGCATTTT,CASSPQGSNQPQHF
TRBD1,NA,TRBV6-2/TRBV6-3,TRBJ2-2,TGTGCCAGCAGTTACCCCCCACAGGGGGGAGAGCTGTTTTTT,CASSYPPQGGELFF
NA,once,TRBV27,TRBJ2-7,TGTGCCAGCAGTTTATCGACATTGGACCCCTACGAGCAGTACTTC,CASSLSTLDPYEQYF
TRBD2,NA,TRBV3-1/TRBV3-2,TRBJ2-7,TGTGCCAGCAGCTCCCTGAAAGAGCTAGCGGGAGGGCCCTACGAGCAGTACTTC,CASSSLKELAGGPYEQYF
NA,NA,TRBV5-4,TRBJ1-2,TGTGCCAGCAGCCCGCGGGACCGTGCTAACTATGGCTACACCTTC,CASSPRDRANYGYTF
TRBD1,NA,TRBV5-1,TRBJ1-1,TGCGCCAGCAGCTCCGAAACAGGGGGGAACACTGAAGCTTTCTTT,CASSSETGGNTEAFF
TRBD1,NA,TRBV5-1,TRBJ2-1,TGCGCCAGCAGCTCCGGGACAGGAGCCTACAATGAGCAGTTCTTC,CASSSGTGAYNEQFF
NA,NA,TRBV2,TRBJ2-3,TGTGCCAGCGAAACGGGTGCCAGACGGGGAGATACGCAGTATTTT,CASETGARRGDTQYF
TRBD1,NA,TRBV11-1,TRBJ1-2,TGTGCCAGCAGCTCTCGGACAGGGGCACATGGCTACACCTTC,CASSSRTGAHGYTF
NA,NA,TRBV5-5,TRBJ1-4,TGTGCCAGCAGCTTGGCGCTTAATGAAAAACTGTTTTTT,CASSLALNEKLFF
TRBD1,NA,TRBV7-7,TRBJ2-2,TGTGCTAGCAGCGAGACAGGGGTCGGCGGGGAGCTGTTTTTT,CASSETGVGGELFF
TRBD1,NA,TRBV2,TRBJ1-5,TGTGCCAGCAGTGGATTGACAGGGGATCAGCCCCAGCATTTT,CASSGLTGDQPQHF
NA,NA,TRBV30,TRBJ1-1,TGTGCCTTTTCCCCGACAGGTCGGACTGAAGCTTTCTTT,CAFSPTGRTEAFF
NA,NA,TRBV28,TRBJ1-6,TGTGCCAGCAGTTTATGGGGGGCATCTTATTCACCCCTCCACTTT,CASSLWGASYSPLHF
TRBD2,NA,TRBV7-3,TRBJ2-6,TGTGCCAGCAGTTCGATCCCCCCCCAAGCGGGAGCCCCCCCTGGGGCCAACGTCCTGACTTTC,CASSSIPPQAGAPPGANVLTF
NA,few,TRBV7-8,TRBJ1-5,TGTGCCAGCAGCTTCCTCGAGGGGCCCGGAGGGCCCCAGCATTTT,CASSFLEGPGGPQHF
TRBD1,NA,TRBV7-9,TRBJ2-3,TGTGCCAGCAGCCCCCCAAGGGGGCCATCTAGCACAGATACGCAGTATTTT,CASSPPRGPSSTDTQYF
TRBD1,NA,TRBV4-3,TRBJ1-3,TGCGCCAGCAGCCAACACCTAGGGGGCGGGAGCTCTGGAAACACCATATATTTT,CASSQHLGGGSSGNTIYF
NA,NA,TRBV2,TRBJ1-1,TGTGCCAGCAGTGTGTTAATAGGTACTGAAGCTTTCTTT,CASSVLIGTEAFF
NA,NA,TRBV18,TRBJ2-3,TGTGCCAGCTCACAACAAGAACAAACGCAGTATTTT,CASSQQEQTQYF
TRBD2,NA,TRBV9,TRBJ2-1,TGTGCCAGCAGCGGGGCCGGGACTAGCGGGAGTCAGCCACAGTTCTTC,CASSGAGTSGSQPQFF
NA,many,TRBV14,TRBJ2-3,TGTGCCAGCAGCCAGAACTGGGCAGATACGCAGTATTTT,CASSQNWADTQYF
NA,NA,TRBV6-5,TRBJ1-4,TGTGCCAGCTCTCAACTCCGGATAGGTGAAAAACTGTTTTTT,CASSQLRIGEKLFF
NA,few,TRBV19,TRBJ1-2,TGTGCCAGTAGTATTGGCCAGCTGTATGGCTACACCTTC,CASSIGQLYGYTF